Shown below are 6 T cell receptor beta chains from a single sample sequenced in a study of cytomegalovirus exposure and HLA in healthy donors. PCR involved 60 Vbeta and 13 Jbeta primers. Repertoires were generated with immunoSEQ multiplex PCR, while TCRdb's copy carries only in-frame clones and drops some. This repertoire shows about 130,000 clones, just under 80% found once; its top ten account for roughly 0.99%. Sequencing was carried out using PBMCs. Receptor source: a male donor in good health and CMV-seronegative.

As regards this clone: One junction end does not reproduce the germline sequence, and a read error may be involved. The chain carries TRBV7-9 and TRBJ2-1; D is unclear. There are 12 residues in the CDR3. CDR1 SEHNR and CDR2 FQNEAQ come from the germline V gene (reference sequence). This chain's CDR3 is CSSSLDGNEQFF. Here the CDR3 DNA reads TGTTCCAGCAGCTTAGACGGTAATGAGCAGTTCTTC.

V and J are TRBV19 and TRBJ1-5; possibly TRBD1 for D (6 bases). CDR1 is LNHDA, CDR2 SQIVND, per germline (reference sequence). This CDR3 region has 16 residues. V dropped 4 bases and J dropped 0 bases, with 13 bases sitting between them. In nucleotides, the CDR3 is TGTGCCAGTAGTACCCGACAGGCCCTTAGCAATCAGCCCCAGCATTTT. Translating it yields CASSTRQALSNQPQHF.

J is TRBJ2-7 and V is TRBV25-1; 9 bases are a match to TRBD1. Germline V CDR1 and CDR2: MGHDK, SYGVNS. The V segment lost 3 bases and the J segment 3 bases; nucleotides outside the gene matches: 6. This CDR3 spans 15 amino acids. CDR3 coding DNA: TGTGCCAGCAGTGATGGGGGACAGGGTGGCTACGAGCAGTACTTC. Its translation: CASSDGGQGGYEQYF.

This clone was observed a few times. The chain links TRBV2 to TRBJ2-5; the D is unclear. The CDR3 is 14 residues long. V lost 2 bases and J lost 2, with 9 bases in between. CDR1 and CDR2 (germline): SNHLY, FYNNEI. The CDR3 bases are TGTGCCAGCAGTGAAAAGAGTGTACAAGAGACCCAGTACTTC. This encodes CASSEKSVQETQYF. Drawing the rest from reference TRBV2 and TRBJ2-5, the complete variable domain is EPEVTQTPSHQVTQMGQEVILRCVPISNHLYFYWYRQILGQKVEFLVSFYNNEISEKSEIFDDQFSVERPDGSNFTLKIRSTKLEDSAMYFCASSEKSVQETQYFGPGTRLLVL.

The V gene is TRBV11-2, the J gene TRBJ2-7, with TRBD2 matching over 15 bases. The CDR3 has 17 residues. The ends lost 5 bases at V and 3 bases at J; junction bases unmatched: 8. Germline loops: CDR1 SGHAT, CDR2 FQNNGV. The CDR3 nucleotides are TGTGCCAGCAGCATAGGACTAGCGGGGGGGCGGGGCTACGAGCAGTACTTC. Amino acid sequence: CASSIGLAGGRGYEQYF.

This clone was seen a single time. The chain employs TRBV9 and TRBJ1-1; D ambiguous. Trimming left V 0 bases short and J 3 bases short, with 18 bases between. The CDR3 has 17 amino acids. CDR1 is SGDLS and CDR2 is YYNGEE in the germline V gene. The CDR3 DNA reads as TGTGCCAGCAGCGTAGGGCTCCGGGAGGTGGGAGACACTGAAGCTTTCTTT. Amino acids: CASSVGLREVGDTEAFF.